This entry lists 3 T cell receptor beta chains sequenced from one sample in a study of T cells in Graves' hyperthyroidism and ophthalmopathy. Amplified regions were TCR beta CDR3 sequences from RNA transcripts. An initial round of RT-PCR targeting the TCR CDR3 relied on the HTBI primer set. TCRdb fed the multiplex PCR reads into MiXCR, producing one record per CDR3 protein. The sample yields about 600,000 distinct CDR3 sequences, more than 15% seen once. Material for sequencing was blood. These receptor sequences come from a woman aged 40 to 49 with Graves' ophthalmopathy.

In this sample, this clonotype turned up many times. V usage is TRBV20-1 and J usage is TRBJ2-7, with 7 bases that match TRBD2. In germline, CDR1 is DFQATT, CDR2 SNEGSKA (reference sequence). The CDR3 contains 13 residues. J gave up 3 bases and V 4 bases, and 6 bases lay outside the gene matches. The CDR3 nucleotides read TGCAGTGCTACTCCGGGACTACTCTACGAGCAGTACTTC. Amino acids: CSATPGLLYEQYF.

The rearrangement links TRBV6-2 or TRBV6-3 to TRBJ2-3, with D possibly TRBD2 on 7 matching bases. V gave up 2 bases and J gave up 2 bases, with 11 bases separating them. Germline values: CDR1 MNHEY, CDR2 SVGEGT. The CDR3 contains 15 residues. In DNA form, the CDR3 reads TGTGCCAGCAGTTACGCGGGGGCAAACACAGATACGCAGTATTTT. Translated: CASSYAGANTDTQYF.

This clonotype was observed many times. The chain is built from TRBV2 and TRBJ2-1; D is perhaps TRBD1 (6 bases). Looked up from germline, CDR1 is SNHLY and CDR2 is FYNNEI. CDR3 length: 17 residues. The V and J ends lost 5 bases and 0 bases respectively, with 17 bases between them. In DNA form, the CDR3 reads TGTGCCAGCAGTTATCCGACAGGAGTTAGCTCCTACAATGAGCAGTTCTTC. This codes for CASSYPTGVSSYNEQFF.